This T cell receptor beta chain was observed in a study of beta chain features in type 1 diabetes. Looking at the study overall: Patient and healthy donor groups were alike in age, gender and cell yields.

This clone was detected a few times. The antigen is undetermined. Germline V gene lookup returns CDR1 SGDLS and CDR2 YYNGEE. The CDR3 contains 15 residues. V was clipped by 0 bases and J by 0 bases, with 6 bases between them. Investigators reverse transcribed all isolated RNA, so they sequenced expressed TCRB transcripts. Libraries were prepared by immunoSEQ multiplex PCR; TCRdb keeps only in-frame clonotypes and omits some of them. The sample lists fewer than 900,000 clones; 17% were seen once. General study results and limits: Shorter templates might be favored by PCR, and equally so in patients and in controls. VDJ junctions from patients with type 1 diabetes contained fewer insertions and more deletions.

Sorted CD4+ subsets: naive, central memory, regulatory, stem cell-like memory (CD45RO/CCR7/CD25/CD127/CD95/CD27 panel). This TCR was sampled from a young woman in good health. The gene calls are TRBV9 and TRBJ2-2; D possibly corresponds to TRBD2 (5 bases). Specimen: naive CD4+ T cells from blood. This chain's CDR3 is CASSVGTSNTGELFF. CDR3 nucleotides: TGTGCCAGCAGCGTAGGGACTTCGAACACCGGGGAGCTGTTTTTT.